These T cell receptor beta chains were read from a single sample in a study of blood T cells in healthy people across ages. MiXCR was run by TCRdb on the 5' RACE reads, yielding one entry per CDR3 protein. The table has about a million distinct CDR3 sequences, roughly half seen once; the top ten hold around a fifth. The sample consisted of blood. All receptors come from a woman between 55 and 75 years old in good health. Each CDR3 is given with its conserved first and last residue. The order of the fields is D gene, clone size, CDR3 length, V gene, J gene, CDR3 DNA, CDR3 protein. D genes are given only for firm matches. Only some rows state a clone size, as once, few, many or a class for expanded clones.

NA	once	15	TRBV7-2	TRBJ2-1	TGTGCCAGCAGCTTAGAGCAGGGACCCTACAATGAGCAGTTCTTC	CASSLEQGPYNEQFF
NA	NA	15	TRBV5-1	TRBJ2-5	TGCGCCAGCAGCTCGACGGTAGGAAGTAGGGATGAGCAGTACTTC	CASSSTVGSRDEQYF
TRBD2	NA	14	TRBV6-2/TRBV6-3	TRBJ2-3	TGTGCCAGCAGACACCGACTAGCCCCAGATACGCAGTATTTT	CASRHRLAPDTQYF
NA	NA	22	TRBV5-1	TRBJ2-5	TGCGCCAGCAGCTCAGGTTGGGGGGCGTCTTCAGGATTTTTACCCGAAAGAGAGACCCAGTACTTC	CASSSGWGASSGFLPERETQYF
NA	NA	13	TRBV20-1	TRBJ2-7	TGCAGTGCTAAAGGGAAGAGCTCCTACGAGCAGTACTTC	CSAKGKSSYEQYF
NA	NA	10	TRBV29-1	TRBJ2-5	TGCAGCGCTTGGGATTGGGTGAAGTTCTTC	CSAWDWVKFF
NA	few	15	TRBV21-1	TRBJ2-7	TGTGCCAGCACCAAACCCGGCCGGGGCACCTACGAGCAGTACTTC	CASTKPGRGTYEQYF
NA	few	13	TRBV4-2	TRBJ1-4	TGTGCCAGCAGCCCAGATTCAGTTGAAAAACTGTTTTTT	CASSPDSVEKLFF
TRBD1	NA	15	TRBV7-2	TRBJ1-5	TGTGCCAGCAGCTTTAGGACAGGACGTAATCAGCCCCAGCATTTT	CASSFRTGRNQPQHF
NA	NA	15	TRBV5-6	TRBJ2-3	TGTGCCAGCAGCCCATCAGCGGACAGCACAGATACGCAGTATTTT	CASSPSADSTDTQYF
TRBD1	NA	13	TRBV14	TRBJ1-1	TGTGCCAGCAGCCAAGATTGGACAGGGACAGCTTTCTTT	CASSQDWTGTAFF